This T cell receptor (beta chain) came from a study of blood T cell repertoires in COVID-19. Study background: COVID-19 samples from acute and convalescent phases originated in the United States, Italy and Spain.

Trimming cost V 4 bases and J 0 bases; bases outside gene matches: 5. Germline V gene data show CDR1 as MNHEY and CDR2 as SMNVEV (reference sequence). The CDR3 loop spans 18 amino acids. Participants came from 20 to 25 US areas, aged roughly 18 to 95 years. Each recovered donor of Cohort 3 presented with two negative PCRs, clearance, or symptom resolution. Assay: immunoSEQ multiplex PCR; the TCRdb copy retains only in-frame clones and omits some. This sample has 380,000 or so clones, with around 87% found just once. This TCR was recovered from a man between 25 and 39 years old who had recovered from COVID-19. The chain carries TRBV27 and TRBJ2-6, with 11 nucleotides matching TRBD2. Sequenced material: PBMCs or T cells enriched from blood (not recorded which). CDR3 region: CASSSRLAGFSGANVLTF. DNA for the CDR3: TGTGCCAGCAGTTCGCGACTAGCGGGATTCTCTGGGGCCAACGTCCTGACTTTC.